Listed below are T cell receptor beta chains from one sample, sequenced in a study of memory CD4+ T cells and cytomegalovirus serostatus. The data were produced by immunoSEQ multiplex PCR, yet TCRdb's version contains in-frame clones alone and is incomplete. The table lists roughly 40,000 clones, approximately 80% of them singletons, with 0.95% to 1.3% in the top ten. The sample was memory CD4+ T cells from blood. These receptors originate from an adult in good health and CMV-seronegative. CDR3s include the opening cysteine and the closing phenylalanine or tryptophan.

V	length	J	CDR3
TRBV5-4	15	TRBJ2-1	CASSSGLTRDNEQFF
TRBV18	14	TRBJ2-3	CASSRDLHTDTQYF
TRBV7-9	17	TRBJ1-1	CASSFSRGQGRNTEAFF
TRBV5-4	16	TRBJ2-1	CASSLVGVGGGNEQFF
TRBV12-5	12	TRBJ2-7	CASGLFGNEQYF
TRBV11-2	14	TRBJ2-3	CASSLAGSADTQYF
TRBV14	14	TRBJ2-5	CASSRLAGKETQYF
TRBV11-1	13	TRBJ1-4	CASSFSGGEKLFF
TRBV11-2	14	TRBJ2-7	CASSLDRGIHEQYF
TRBV4-3	17	TRBJ2-6	CASSQEHSISGANVLTF
TRBV5-1	14	TRBJ2-5	CASSYGTSGVTQYF
TRBV4-2	15	TRBJ2-1	CASSPGTTMSSEQFF
TRBV7-3	15	TRBJ2-3	CASTLSGGTTDTQYF
TRBV7-2	17	TRBJ2-7	CASSLDEGLAGTYEQYF
TRBV19	15	TRBJ2-2	CASSMGHSNTGELFF
TRBV5-1	14	TRBJ2-3	CASSLAGAEDTQYF
TRBV11-2	17	TRBJ2-6	CASSLMRQGTGANVLTF
TRBV18	13	TRBJ1-2	CASSTTTGNGYTF
TRBV5-8	14	TRBJ2-1	CASSMETGAGGQFF
TRBV29-1	13	TRBJ2-5	CSVFSGSKETQYF
TRBV7-9	19	TRBJ2-3	CASSLWPPSGRLGTDTQYF
TRBV7-2	14	TRBJ2-2	CASSLDGGPGELFF
TRBV2	14	TRBJ1-5	CASRGTGSNQPQHF
TRBV2	13	TRBJ1-2	CASSAGGAGGYTF
TRBV4-2	16	TRBJ2-7	CASSQLIRDRFYEQYF
TRBV7-9	13	TRBJ2-7	CASTGTGSYEQYF
TRBV13	15	TRBJ2-1	CASSLRTGFRHEQFF
TRBV19	17	TRBJ2-3	CASSPDPTSGSLNTQYF
TRBV6-4	13	TRBJ1-1	CASSTGFNTEAFF
TRBV11-2	15	TRBJ1-3	CASSLALASGNTIYF
TRBV19	13	TRBJ1-2	CASRARANYGYTF
TRBV6-6	14	TRBJ1-5	CASETGGGNQPQHF
TRBV19	14	TRBJ1-5	CASRLSNSNQPQHF
TRBV5-4	15	TRBJ2-6	CASSPRSSGANVLTF
TRBV7-2	17	TRBJ1-1	CASSAHNILTVNTEAFF
TRBV7-2	15	TRBJ1-2	CASSLRGQGSYGYTF
TRBV5-1	14	TRBJ2-7	CASSSVGQTYEQYF
TRBV19	13	TRBJ1-2	CASSMVQGYGYTF
TRBV7-8	13	TRBJ1-3	CASSLDIVNTIYF
TRBV2	16	TRBJ1-3	CASSVVASTSGNTIYF
TRBV7-9	15	TRBJ2-7	CASSPGRVPSYEQYF
TRBV27	13	TRBJ1-2	CASSLAFNYGYTF
TRBV2	13	TRBJ1-2	CASSALTIGGYTF
TRBV7-8	13	TRBJ1-3	CASSLGSGNTIYF
TRBV12-5	13	TRBJ1-1	CASGWVFGTEAFF
TRBV18	14	TRBJ1-1	CARSPGQGPTEAFF